This record covers a single T cell receptor (beta chain). The record originates from a study of cytomegalovirus exposure and HLA in healthy donors. Germline V gene data show CDR1 as MDHEN and CDR2 as SYDVKM. The CDR3 has 13 residues. V was pared by 3 bases and J by 1 base, with 6 bases between. PCR used 60 Vbeta primers and 13 Jbeta primers. Clones were sequenced by immunoSEQ multiplex PCR, and TCRdb holds only the in-frame ones, with some missing. Here the sample spans some 180,000 clones, approximately 77% being singletons. The J gene is TRBJ1-1, the V gene TRBV28, with D unresolved. This receptor was obtained from a man in his forties in good health and CMV-seropositive. The sequenced material came from PBMCs. This chain's CDR3 is CASSFPGNTEAFF. The CDR3 DNA follows: TGTGCCAGCAGTTTCCCAGGGAACACTGAAGCTTTCTTT.